A selection of T cell receptor beta chains follows, all from one sample in a study of blood T cell repertoires in COVID-19. TCRdb keeps only in-frame clones here, not all; method: immunoSEQ multiplex PCR. The data hold some 240,000 clones, with about 89% observed a single time. Sequenced material: peripheral blood. Receptor source: a man aged 55 to 69 who had recovered from COVID-19. The CDR3 runs from the conserved cysteine through the conserved F or W. D genes are given only for firm matches. The size entry is marked missing in some rows and otherwise reads once, few, many or a size class.

>once|TRBD2|15|TRBV7-7|TRBJ2-7
TGTGCCAGCAGCTTAGAGCGGGGGAGCTCCTACGAGCAGTACTTC
CASSLERGSSYEQYF
>once|.|12|TRBV29-1|TRBJ1-1
TGCAGCGTTGTCCCGTCGAACACTGAAGCTTTCTTT
CSVVPSNTEAFF
>.|.|13|TRBV18|TRBJ2-7
TGTGCCAGCTCCCCAGGAGAATCCTACGAGCAGTACTTC
CASSPGESYEQYF
>.|.|12|TRBV29-1|TRBJ1-1
TGCAGCGTTGGCGAGGGGAACACTGAAGCTTTCTTT
CSVGEGNTEAFF
>.|TRBD1|13|TRBV19|TRBJ2-3
TGTGCCACTTCCGGGACAGCTTTTGATACGCAGTATTTT
CATSGTAFDTQYF
>.|.|13|TRBV10-3|TRBJ1-1
TGTGCCATCGTCAGGGTCTTGAACACTGAAGCTTTCTTT
CAIVRVLNTEAFF
>.|TRBD1|18|TRBV6-1|TRBJ2-3
TGTGCCAGCAGTGTTTCTGCCCACCGGGACAGGGTGAAGGATACGCAGTATTTT
CASSVSAHRDRVKDTQYF
>.|.|14|TRBV6-6|TRBJ2-3
TGTGCCAGCACGACCAGGGGTTGGGGAGATACGCAGTATTTT
CASTTRGWGDTQYF
>.|TRBD1|14|TRBV6-4|TRBJ1-1
TGTGCCAGCAGCCGGGACAGGGTTAGCACTGAAGCTTTCTTT
CASSRDRVSTEAFF
>.|.|15|TRBV6-5|TRBJ2-3
TGTGCCAGCAGCGTCTGGAGCGGAGGCACAGATACGCAGTATTTT
CASSVWSGGTDTQYF
>few|TRBD2|16|TRBV7-6|TRBJ2-7
TGTGCCAGCAGCTTAGAAAGCGGGACTGGGGGGAGCGAGCAGTACTTC
CASSLESGTGGSEQYF
>.|TRBD2|15|TRBV7-7|TRBJ2-1
TGTGCTAGCAGCTTAAGTGCTAGCGGGAGCGATGAGCAGTTCTTC
CASSLSASGSDEQFF
>.|TRBD1|14|TRBV5-1|TRBJ1-1
TGCGCCAGCAGCTGGGGGACAGCGAACACTGAAGCTTTCTTT
CASSWGTANTEAFF
>.|TRBD2|15|TRBV6-2/TRBV6-3|TRBJ2-5
TGTGCCAGCAGCAAACCCACGACTAGCGGGGAGACCCAGTACTTC
CASSKPTTSGETQYF
>once|.|13|TRBV7-2|TRBJ1-2
TGTGCCAGCAGCTTAAGCAGGGACTATGGCTACACCTTC
CASSLSRDYGYTF
>once|TRBD2|16|TRBV28|TRBJ2-1
TGTGCCAGCAGCTCTATACTAGCGGGAGGAGGGAATGAGCAGTTCTTC
CASSSILAGGGNEQFF
>.|.|15|TRBV6-1|TRBJ2-7
TGTGCCAGCAGCACCCGACAGGGACTCTCCTACGAGCAGTACTTC
CASSTRQGLSYEQYF
>.|.|14|TRBV7-2|TRBJ1-2
TGTGCCAGCAGCACCTTTACAGGGTCGCGTGGCTACACCTTC
CASSTFTGSRGYTF
>.|TRBD1|16|TRBV5-4|TRBJ2-7
TGTGCCAGCAGCCGTCCGGGACAGGGGGCCACCGACGAGCAGTACTTC
CASSRPGQGATDEQYF
>.|.|18|TRBV13|TRBJ2-2
TGTGCCAGCAGCCTTTTCCGTACTTTAAACGCGAACACCGGGGAGCTGTTTTTT
CASSLFRTLNANTGELFF
>.|.|15|TRBV6-5|TRBJ1-4
TGTGCCAGCAGTTACTCATGGGAGCCCAGTGAAAAACTGTTTTTT
CASSYSWEPSEKLFF
>.|TRBD1|15|TRBV12-5|TRBJ2-1
TGTGCTAGTGGTTTGGTCATGACAGGGGGCAATGAGCAGTTCTTC
CASGLVMTGGNEQFF
>.|.|15|TRBV7-2|TRBJ1-1
TGTGCCAGCAGCTTATCGTCGACAGTGAACACTGAAGCTTTCTTT
CASSLSSTVNTEAFF
>.|TRBD1|17|TRBV9|TRBJ1-3
TGTGCCAGCAGCCCCCGACAGGGGTTGAGCTCTGGAAACACCATATATTTT
CASSPRQGLSSGNTIYF
>.|.|14|TRBV29-1|TRBJ2-7
TGCAGCGTTGCCGTTGGGGGGACCTCCTACGAGCAGTACTTC
CSVAVGGTSYEQYF
>few|TRBD2|12|TRBV6-6|TRBJ2-7
TGTGCCAGCGCGTCGGGGGGTTACGAGCAGTACTTC
CASASGGYEQYF
>.|.|16|TRBV7-2|TRBJ2-2
TGTGCCAGCAGCTTAATAAGGATACGGGGCACCGGGGAGCTGTTTTTT
CASSLIRIRGTGELFF
>.|TRBD2|13|TRBV20-1|TRBJ2-7
TGCAGTGCTAGTTCGGGGGGGGCCTACGAGCAGTACTTC
CSASSGGAYEQYF
>.|.|16|TRBV7-2|TRBJ2-5
TGTGCCAGCAGCTTCCGGGACTTCCCCCCGGGGGAGACCCAGTACTTC
CASSFRDFPPGETQYF
>.|TRBD1|14|TRBV2|TRBJ1-2
TGTGCCAGCCTTAGGGACAGGGGATCCTATGGCTACACCTTC
CASLRDRGSYGYTF
>.|.|15|TRBV21-1|TRBJ2-2
TGTGCCAGCAACAGGTTAGCGGGGGATACCGGGGAGCTGTTTTTT
CASNRLAGDTGELFF
>.|TRBD1|14|TRBV5-1|TRBJ1-1
TGCGCCAGCAGCTTCGACAGGGCTAACACTGAAGCTTTCTTT
CASSFDRANTEAFF
>.|TRBD2|15|TRBV18|TRBJ2-1
TGTGCCAGCTCACCACCTAGCGGGAGCGGCAATGAGCAGTTCTTC
CASSPPSGSGNEQFF
>.|.|15|TRBV9|TRBJ2-7
TGTGCCAGCAGCGCCAGGGGGGACTCCACCTACGAGCAGTACTTC
CASSARGDSTYEQYF
>.|.|15|TRBV5-6|TRBJ2-7
TGTGCCAGCAGCCGCCGGAGGGCCCCCTCCTACGAGCAGTACTTC
CASSRRRAPSYEQYF
>.|TRBD1|15|TRBV7-2|TRBJ1-5
TGTGCCAGCAGCACCATTACAGGGGGCAATCAGCCCCAGCATTTT
CASSTITGGNQPQHF
>.|.|13|TRBV6-5|TRBJ2-2
TGTGCCAGCACCACAAGGGGGACCGGGGAGCTGTTTTTT
CASTTRGTGELFF
>.|.|20|TRBV27|TRBJ1-6
TGTGCCAGCAGTCCCCGTCGAGGGAAACTTGAATCAATAAATAATTCACCCCTCCACTTT
CASSPRRGKLESINNSPLHF
>.|.|14|TRBV18|TRBJ2-1
TGTGCCAGCTCACAGTCCGGGGGACACAATGAGCAGTTCTTC
CASSQSGGHNEQFF
>.|.|14|TRBV6-4|TRBJ2-3
TGTGCCAGCAGGACAGGTTCTGGCGCAGATACGCAGTATTTT
CASRTGSGADTQYF
>.|TRBD2|18|TRBV27|TRBJ2-2
TGTGCCAGCAGTCCGGGACTAGCGGGGGATGGGGACACCGGGGAGCTGTTTTTT
CASSPGLAGDGDTGELFF
>.|.|13|TRBV15|TRBJ1-5
TGTGCCACCAGCTTAGAGAACCCAATGCCCCAGCATTTT
CATSLENPMPQHF
>.|TRBD1|15|TRBV3-1/TRBV3-2|TRBJ2-7
TGTGCCAGCTCCCCTTGGGACAGGGTGGTCTACGAGCAGTACTTC
CASSPWDRVVYEQYF